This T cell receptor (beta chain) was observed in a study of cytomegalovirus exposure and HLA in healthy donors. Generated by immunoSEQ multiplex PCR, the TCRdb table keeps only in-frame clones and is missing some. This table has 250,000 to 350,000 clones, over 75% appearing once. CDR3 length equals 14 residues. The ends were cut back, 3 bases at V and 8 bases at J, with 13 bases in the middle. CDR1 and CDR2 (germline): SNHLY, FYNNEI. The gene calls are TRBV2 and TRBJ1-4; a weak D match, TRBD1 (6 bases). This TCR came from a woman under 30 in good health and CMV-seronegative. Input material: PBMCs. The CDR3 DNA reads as TGTGCCAGCAGTGATGGCAGGGGCAGGGAAAAACTGTTTTTT. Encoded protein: CASSDGRGREKLFF.